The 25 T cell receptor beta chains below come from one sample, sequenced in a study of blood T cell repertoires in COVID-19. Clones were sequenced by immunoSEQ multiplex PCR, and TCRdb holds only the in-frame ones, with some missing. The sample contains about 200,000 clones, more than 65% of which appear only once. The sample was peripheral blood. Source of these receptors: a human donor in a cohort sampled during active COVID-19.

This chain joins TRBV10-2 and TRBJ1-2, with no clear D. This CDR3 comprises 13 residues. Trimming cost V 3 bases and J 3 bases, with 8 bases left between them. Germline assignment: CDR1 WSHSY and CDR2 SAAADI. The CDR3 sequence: CASSEDTDYGYTF. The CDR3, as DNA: TGCGCCAGCAGTGAAGACACAGACTATGGCTACACCTTC.

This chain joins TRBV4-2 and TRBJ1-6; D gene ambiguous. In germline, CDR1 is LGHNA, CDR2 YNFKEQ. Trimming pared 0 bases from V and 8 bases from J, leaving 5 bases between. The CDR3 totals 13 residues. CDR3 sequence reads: CASSQDPDSPLHF. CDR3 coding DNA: TGTGCCAGCAGCCAAGATCCGGATTCACCCCTCCACTTT.

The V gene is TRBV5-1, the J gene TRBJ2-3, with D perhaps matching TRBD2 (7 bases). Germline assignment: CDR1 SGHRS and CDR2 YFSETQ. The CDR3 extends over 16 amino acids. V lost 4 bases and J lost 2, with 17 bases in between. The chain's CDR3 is CASSRGAASVTDTQYF. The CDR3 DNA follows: TGCGCCAGCAGCCGGGGGGCAGCGTCTGTCACAGATACGCAGTATTTT.

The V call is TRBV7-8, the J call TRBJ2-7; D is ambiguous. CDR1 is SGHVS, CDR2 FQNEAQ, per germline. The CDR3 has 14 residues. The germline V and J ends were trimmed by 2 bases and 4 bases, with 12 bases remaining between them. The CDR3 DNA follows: TGTGCCAGCAGCTTATCCCACCCGCGGTACGAGCAGTACTTC. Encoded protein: CASSLSHPRYEQYF.

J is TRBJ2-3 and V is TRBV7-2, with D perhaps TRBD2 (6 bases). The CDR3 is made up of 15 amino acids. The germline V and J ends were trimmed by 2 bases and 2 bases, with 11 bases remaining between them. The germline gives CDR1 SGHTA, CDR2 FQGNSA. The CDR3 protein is CASSLWASDTDTQYF. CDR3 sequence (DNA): TGTGCCAGCAGCTTATGGGCTAGCGACACAGATACGCAGTATTTT.

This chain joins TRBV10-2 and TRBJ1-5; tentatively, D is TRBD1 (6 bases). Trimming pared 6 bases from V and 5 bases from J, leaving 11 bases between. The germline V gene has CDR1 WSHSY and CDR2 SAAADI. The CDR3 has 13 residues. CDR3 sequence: CASRTAGDQPQHF. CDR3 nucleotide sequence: TGCGCCAGCAGGACAGCAGGGGATCAGCCCCAGCATTTT.

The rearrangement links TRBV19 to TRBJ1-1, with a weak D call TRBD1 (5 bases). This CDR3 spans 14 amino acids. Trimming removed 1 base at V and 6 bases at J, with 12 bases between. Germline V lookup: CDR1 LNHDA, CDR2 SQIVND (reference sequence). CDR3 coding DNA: TGTGCCAGTAGTATAGTTCGACAGTTCTCTGAAGCTTTCTTT. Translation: CASSIVRQFSEAFF.

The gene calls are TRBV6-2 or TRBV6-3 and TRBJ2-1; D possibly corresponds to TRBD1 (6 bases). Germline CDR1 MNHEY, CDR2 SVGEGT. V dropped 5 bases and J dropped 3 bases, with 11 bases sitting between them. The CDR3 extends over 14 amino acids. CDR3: CASSTTGFYNEQFF. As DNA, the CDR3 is TGTGCCAGCAGTACCACAGGGTTCTACAATGAGCAGTTCTTC.

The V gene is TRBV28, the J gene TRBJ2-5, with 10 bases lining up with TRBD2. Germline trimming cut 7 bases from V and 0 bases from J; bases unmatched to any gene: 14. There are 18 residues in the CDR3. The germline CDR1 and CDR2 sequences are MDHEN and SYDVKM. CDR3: CASTPRSGRVTYQETQYF. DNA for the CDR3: TGTGCCAGCACCCCTCGGAGCGGGAGGGTGACGTACCAAGAGACCCAGTACTTC.

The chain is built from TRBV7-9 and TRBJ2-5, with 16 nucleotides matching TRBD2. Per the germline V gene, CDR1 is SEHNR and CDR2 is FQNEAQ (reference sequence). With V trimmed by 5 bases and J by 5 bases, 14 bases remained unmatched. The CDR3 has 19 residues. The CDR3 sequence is CASSGRSGTSGRAWETQYF. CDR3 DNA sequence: TGTGCCAGCAGCGGACGATCCGGGACTAGCGGGAGGGCGTGGGAGACCCAGTACTTC.

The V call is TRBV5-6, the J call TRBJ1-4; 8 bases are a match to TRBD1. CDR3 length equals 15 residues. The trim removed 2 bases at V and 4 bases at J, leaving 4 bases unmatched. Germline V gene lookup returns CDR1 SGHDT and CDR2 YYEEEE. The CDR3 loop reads CASSLWGQDNEKLFF. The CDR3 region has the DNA TGTGCCAGCAGCTTATGGGGACAGGATAATGAAAAACTGTTTTTT.

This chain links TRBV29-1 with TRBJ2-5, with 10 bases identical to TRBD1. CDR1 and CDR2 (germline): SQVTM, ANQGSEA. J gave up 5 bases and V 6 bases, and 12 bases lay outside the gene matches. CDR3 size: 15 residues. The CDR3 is CSVGKVGQGMETQYF. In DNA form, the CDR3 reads TGCAGCGTGGGGAAAGTGGGACAGGGGATGGAGACCCAGTACTTC.

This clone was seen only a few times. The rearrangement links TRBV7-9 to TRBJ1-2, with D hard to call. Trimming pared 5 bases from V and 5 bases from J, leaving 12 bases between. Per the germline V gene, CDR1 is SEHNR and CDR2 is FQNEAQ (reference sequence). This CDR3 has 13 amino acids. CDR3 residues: CASSLGLEYGYTF. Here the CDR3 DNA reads TGTGCCAGCAGCCTCGGATTGGAGTATGGCTACACCTTC.

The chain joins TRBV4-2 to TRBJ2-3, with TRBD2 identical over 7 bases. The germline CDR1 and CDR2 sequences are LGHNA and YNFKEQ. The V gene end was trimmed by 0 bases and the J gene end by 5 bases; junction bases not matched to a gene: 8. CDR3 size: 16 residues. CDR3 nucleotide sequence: TGTGCCAGCAGCCAAGAATTATGGGAGGGCCAAGATACGCAGTATTTT. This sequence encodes CASSQELWEGQDTQYF.

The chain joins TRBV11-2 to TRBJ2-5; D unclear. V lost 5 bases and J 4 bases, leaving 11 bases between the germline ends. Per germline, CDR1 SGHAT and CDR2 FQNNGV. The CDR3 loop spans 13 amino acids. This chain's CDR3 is CASSLRLVETQYF. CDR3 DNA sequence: TGTGCCAGCAGCCTAAGACTCGTAGAGACCCAGTACTTC. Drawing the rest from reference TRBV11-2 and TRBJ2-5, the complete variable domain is EAGVAQSPRYKIIEKRQSVAFWCNPISGHATLYWYQQILGQGPKLLIQFQNNGVVDDSQLPKDRFSAERLKGVDSTLKIQPAKLEDSAVYLCASSLRLVETQYFGPGTRLLVL.

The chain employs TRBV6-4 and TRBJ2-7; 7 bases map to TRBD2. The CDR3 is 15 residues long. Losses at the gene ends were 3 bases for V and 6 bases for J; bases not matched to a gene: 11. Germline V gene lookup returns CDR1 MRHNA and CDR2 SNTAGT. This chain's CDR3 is CASSDKREASCEQYF. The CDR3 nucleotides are TGTGCCAGCAGTGATAAGCGGGAAGCCTCATGCGAGCAGTACTTC.

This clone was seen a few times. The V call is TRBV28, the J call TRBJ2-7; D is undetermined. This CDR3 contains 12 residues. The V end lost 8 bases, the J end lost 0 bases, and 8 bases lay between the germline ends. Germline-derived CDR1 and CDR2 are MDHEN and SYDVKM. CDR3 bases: TGTGCCAGCGGGCAAAGCTCCTACGAGCAGTACTTC. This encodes CASGQSSYEQYF.

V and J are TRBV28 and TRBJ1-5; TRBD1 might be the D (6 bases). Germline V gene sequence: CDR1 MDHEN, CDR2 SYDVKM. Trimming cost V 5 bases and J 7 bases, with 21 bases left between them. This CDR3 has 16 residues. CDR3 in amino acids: CASSPGPGGANQPQHF. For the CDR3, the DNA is TGTGCCAGCAGTCCCGGCCCGGGGGGCGCGAACCAGCCCCAGCATTTT.

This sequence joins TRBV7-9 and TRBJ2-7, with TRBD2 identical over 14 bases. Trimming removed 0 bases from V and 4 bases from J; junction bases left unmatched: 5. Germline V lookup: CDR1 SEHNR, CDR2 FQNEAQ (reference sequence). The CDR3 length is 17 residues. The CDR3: CASSLAPGTSGSYEQYF. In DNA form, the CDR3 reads TGTGCCAGCAGCTTAGCCCCAGGGACTAGCGGGAGTTACGAGCAGTACTTC.

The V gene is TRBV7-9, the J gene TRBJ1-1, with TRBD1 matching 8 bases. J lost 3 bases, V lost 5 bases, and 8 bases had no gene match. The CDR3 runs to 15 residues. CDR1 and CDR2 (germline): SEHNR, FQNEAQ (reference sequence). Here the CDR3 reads CASSGGTGFHTEAFF. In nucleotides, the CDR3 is TGTGCCAGCAGCGGCGGGACAGGATTCCACACTGAAGCTTTCTTT.

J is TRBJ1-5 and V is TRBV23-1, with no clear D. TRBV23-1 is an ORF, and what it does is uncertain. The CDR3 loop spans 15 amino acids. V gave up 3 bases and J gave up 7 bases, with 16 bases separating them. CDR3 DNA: TGCGCCAGCAGTCACCCCCGCTGGGCGTCCCAGCCCCAGCATTTT. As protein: CASSHPRWASQPQHF.

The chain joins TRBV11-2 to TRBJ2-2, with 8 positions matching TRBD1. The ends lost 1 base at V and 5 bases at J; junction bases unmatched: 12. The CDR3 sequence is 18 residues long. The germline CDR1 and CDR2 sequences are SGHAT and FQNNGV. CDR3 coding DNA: TGTGCCAGCAGCTTAGGTAGCTTAATTCGACAGGGGACCGGGGAGCTGTTTTTT. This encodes CASSLGSLIRQGTGELFF. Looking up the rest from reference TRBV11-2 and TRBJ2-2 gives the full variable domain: EAGVAQSPRYKIIEKRQSVAFWCNPISGHATLYWYQQILGQGPKLLIQFQNNGVVDDSQLPKDRFSAERLKGVDSTLKIQPAKLEDSAVYLCASSLGSLIRQGTGELFFGEGSRLTVL.

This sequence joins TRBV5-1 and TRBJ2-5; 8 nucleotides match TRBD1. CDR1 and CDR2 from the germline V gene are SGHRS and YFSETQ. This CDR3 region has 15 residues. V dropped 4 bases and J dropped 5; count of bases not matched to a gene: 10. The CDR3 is CASSRKQGVRETQYF. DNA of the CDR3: TGCGCCAGCAGCCGAAAACAGGGGGTCCGGGAGACCCAGTACTTC.

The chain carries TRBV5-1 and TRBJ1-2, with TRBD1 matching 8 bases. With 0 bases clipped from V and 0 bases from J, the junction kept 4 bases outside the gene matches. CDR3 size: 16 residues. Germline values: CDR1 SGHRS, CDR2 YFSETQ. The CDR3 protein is CASSLGTGPANYGYTF. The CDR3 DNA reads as TGCGCCAGCAGCTTGGGGACAGGGCCAGCTAACTATGGCTACACCTTC.

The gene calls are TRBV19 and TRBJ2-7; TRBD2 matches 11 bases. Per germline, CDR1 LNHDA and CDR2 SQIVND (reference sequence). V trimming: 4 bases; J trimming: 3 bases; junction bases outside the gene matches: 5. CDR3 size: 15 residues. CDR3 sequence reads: CASSRELAGVYEQYF. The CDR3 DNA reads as TGTGCCAGTAGTAGGGAACTAGCGGGAGTCTACGAGCAGTACTTC.